The 12 T cell receptor beta chains below were found in one sample sequenced in a study of cytomegalovirus exposure and HLA in healthy donors. PCR employed 60 Vbeta and 13 Jbeta primers. Profiling relied on immunoSEQ multiplex PCR, and the TCRdb table lists in-frame clones only, not all of them. The data hold under 200,000 clones, with 68% observed a single time. Sample: PBMCs. These receptors were taken from a woman between 18 and 30 years old in good health and CMV-seropositive.

This clone occurred a few times. J is TRBJ2-3 and V is TRBV4-2; 8 nucleotides align to TRBD2. Trimming cost V 2 bases and J 5 bases; bases outside gene matches: 9. The length of the CDR3 is 16 residues. Germline CDR1 reads LGHNA; CDR2 reads YNFKEQ. CDR3 amino acids: CASSQQMAGGRDTQYF. In nucleotides, the CDR3 is TGTGCCAGCAGCCAACAAATGGCGGGAGGACGAGATACGCAGTATTTT.

This clone was seen a few times. The chain employs TRBV6-1 and TRBJ1-1; a possible D gene is TRBD1 (5 bases). The CDR3 has 14 amino acids. Germline lookup yields CDR1 MNHNS and CDR2 SASEGT. Trimming pared 6 bases from V and 2 bases from J, leaving 13 bases between. The CDR3 reads CASRTGHTNTEAFF. As DNA, the CDR3 is TGTGCCAGCAGAACTGGACATACCAACACTGAAGCTTTCTTT.

This chain connects TRBV2 to TRBJ2-7; 7 bases are a match to TRBD2. Germline CDR1 is SNHLY and CDR2 is FYNNEI. The CDR3 covers 14 residues. V shed 4 bases and J 0 bases; nucleotides not matched to a gene: 3. The CDR3 is CASSVRGVSYEQYF. CDR3 nucleotide sequence: TGTGCCAGCAGTGTACGGGGGGTCTCCTACGAGCAGTACTTC.

This rearrangement joins TRBV12-1 to TRBJ2-7; the table gives TRBD1 as D, unverified against the DNA. TRBV12-1 is described as a pseudogene. This CDR3 contains 15 residues. CDR3 amino acids: CASSPTGTGQYEQYF. The DNA for the CDR3 is TGTGCCAGCAGCCCGACCGGGACAGGGCAGTACGAGCAGTACTTC.

This chain joins TRBV5-8 and TRBJ2-5; 10 positions match TRBD1. The DNA end lines up better with TRBJ2-7; the J call may be wrong. CDR1 SGHTS and CDR2 YDEGEE come from the germline V gene. The CDR3 length is 16 residues. CDR3 DNA: TGTGCCAGCAGCTCCATGTCCGGGACAGGGGCGTACGAGCAGTACTTC. Its protein is CASSSMSGTGAYEQYF.

This clone was observed a few times. This chain links TRBV7-3 with TRBJ2-1, with 9 bases aligning to TRBD1. Germline lookup yields CDR1 SGHTA and CDR2 FQGTGA. This CDR3 contains 15 residues. V lost 5 bases and J lost 7; bases outside the gene matches: 9. The CDR3: CASSPGTGPLNEQFF. Here the CDR3 DNA reads TGTGCCAGCAGCCCTGGGACAGGGCCTTTGAATGAGCAGTTCTTC. The full variable domain, rest sourced from reference TRBV7-3 and TRBJ2-1, is GAGVSQTPSNKVTEKGKYVELRCDPISGHTALYWYRQSLGQGPEFLIYFQGTGAADDSGLPNDRFFAVRPEGSVSTLKIQRTERGDSAVYLCASSPGTGPLNEQFFGPGTRLTVL.

The J gene is TRBJ1-1, the V gene TRBV19, with 9 bases identical to TRBD1. CDR1 is LNHDA and CDR2 is SQIVND in the germline V gene (reference sequence). The CDR3 has 13 amino acids. The V and J ends lost 9 bases and 6 bases, in that order; junction bases with no gene match: 8. The CDR3 coding sequence is TGTGCCAGCACGGACAGGGGACCCCCTGAAGCTTTCTTT. The encoded protein is CASTDRGPPEAFF. The variable domain in full, completed from reference TRBV19 and TRBJ1-1, reads DGGITQSPKYLFRKEGQNVTLSCEQNLNHDAMYWYRQDPGQGLRLIYYSQIVNDFQKGDIAEGYSVSREKKESFPLTVTSAQKNPTAFYLCASTDRGPPEAFFGQGTRLTVV.

The chain couples TRBV6-6 to TRBJ2-1; weak D call: TRBD1 (5 bases). The CDR3 runs 14 residues. Germline-derived CDR1 and CDR2 are MNHNY and SVGAGI (reference sequence). Trimming removed 7 bases at V and 4 bases at J, with 14 bases between. This CDR3 is CASTQGFAYNEQFF. The CDR3 DNA sequence: TGTGCCAGCACCCAGGGCTTCGCGTACAATGAGCAGTTCTTC.

The rearrangement joins TRBV19 to TRBJ1-6, with D possibly being TRBD1 (6 bases). The V gene lost 5 bases and the J gene lost 7 bases, with 9 bases spanning the gap. This CDR3 contains 13 residues. CDR1 and CDR2 from the germline V gene are LNHDA and SQIVND (reference sequence). Here the CDR3 DNA reads TGTGCCAGTAGTCAGGGGTCGAATTCACCCCTCCACTTT. This encodes CASSQGSNSPLHF. The full variable domain, rest sourced from reference TRBV19 and TRBJ1-6, is DGGITQSPKYLFRKEGQNVTLSCEQNLNHDAMYWYRQDPGQGLRLIYYSQIVNDFQKGDIAEGYSVSREKKESFPLTVTSAQKNPTAFYLCASSQGSNSPLHFGNGTRLTVT.

The chain has TRBV6-4 and TRBJ1-2; D unclear. V lost 4 bases and J 0 bases, leaving 6 bases between the germline ends. The CDR3 totals 13 residues. Germline V gene lookup returns CDR1 MRHNA and CDR2 SNTAGT. CDR3 sequence: CASSAGSNYGYTF. For the CDR3, the DNA is TGTGCCAGCAGTGCAGGATCTAACTATGGCTACACCTTC.

The chain links TRBV27 to TRBJ2-7, with TRBD2 as a possible D gene (5 bases). The ends were cut back, 6 bases at V and 2 bases at J, with 17 bases in the middle. CDR3 length: 15 amino acids. Germline CDR1 reads MNHEY; CDR2 reads SMNVEV (reference sequence). The CDR3 bases are TGTGCCAGCAGCGACCGAGCCCCGGGGACCTACGAGCAGTACTTC. This sequence encodes CASSDRAPGTYEQYF.

This clone has more than one count but fewer than ten. The rearrangement joins TRBV5-1 to TRBJ1-4; 9 positions agree with TRBD1. The V gene's germline CDR1 is SGHRS and CDR2 YFSETQ. Trimming cost V 0 bases and J 8 bases; bases outside gene matches: 2. The CDR3 has 14 amino acids. CDR3 sequence (DNA): TGCGCCAGCAGCTTGGGGGACAGGGAAGAAAAACTGTTTTTT. Translating it yields CASSLGDREEKLFF.